Listed below are T cell receptor beta chains from one sample, sequenced in a study of patients and donors after allogeneic stem cell transplantation. TCRdb ran MiXCR on the RT-PCR reads and lists one entry per CDR3 protein. The sample holds 900,000 to 1,000,000 distinct CDR3 sequences; over 15% are singletons and the top ten take about 6%. Sequencing was carried out using blood, either unsorted or a sorted T cell fraction (not recorded which). These receptors were collected from a human donor who was either an allogeneic HSCT recipient or a stem cell or donor lymphocyte infusion donor (not recorded which). It is not recorded whose cells these are; they may come from a transplant donor. Both conserved end residues are part of each CDR3. D genes are given only for firm matches. Where a row states a size, it is once, few, many or the class of an expanded clone; other rows omit it.

15,TRBJ1-2,NA,NA,TRBV18,CASSPSFGAPYGYTF,TGTGCCAGCTCACCAAGTTTTGGGGCGCCCTATGGCTACACCTTC
14,TRBJ2-7,TRBD1,NA,TRBV9,CASSVGDRGHEQYF,TGTGCCAGCAGCGTAGGGGACAGGGGCCACGAGCAGTACTTC
13,TRBJ1-3,NA,few,TRBV6-1,CASTKSSGNTIYF,TGTGCCAGCACCAAGAGCTCTGGAAACACCATATATTTT
15,TRBJ1-6,NA,few,TRBV5-1,CASTTGTAGDSPLHF,TGCGCCAGCACGACCGGGACGGCCGGGGATTCACCCCTCCACTTT
15,TRBJ2-2,NA,few,TRBV27,CASSPWTENTGELFF,TGTGCCAGCAGCCCTTGGACGGAGAACACCGGGGAGCTGTTTTTT
16,TRBJ2-3,TRBD2,few,TRBV15,CATSGSTSGSPDTQYF,TGTGCCACCAGCGGAAGTACTAGCGGGAGCCCAGATACGCAGTATTTT
14,TRBJ1-2,NA,NA,TRBV12-3/TRBV12-4,CASSLVTGPLGYTF,TGTGCCAGCAGTTTAGTCACGGGGCCTTTAGGCTACACCTTC
16,TRBJ2-1,TRBD1,NA,TRBV5-1,CASSLGGGQGVNEQFF,TGCGCCAGCAGCTTGGGAGGGGGACAGGGGGTGAATGAGCAGTTCTTC
14,TRBJ1-1,NA,NA,TRBV25-1,CASRVNRPFGEAFF,TGTGCCAGCAGGGTAAACAGGCCCTTTGGGGAAGCTTTCTTT
13,TRBJ2-7,NA,NA,TRBV25-1,CASREGAGYEQYF,TGTGCCAGCAGGGAGGGGGCTGGGTACGAGCAGTACTTC
14,TRBJ1-4,NA,NA,TRBV25-1,CASSEYTGTEKLFF,TGTGCCAGCAGTGAATACACAGGGACTGAAAAACTGTTTTTT
15,TRBJ2-1,NA,many,TRBV11-2,CASSLVFWLPHEQFF,TGTGCCAGCAGCTTAGTGTTTTGGCTGCCCCATGAGCAGTTCTTC
16,TRBJ2-2,NA,NA,TRBV7-2,CASSSLLRVNTGELFF,TGTGCCAGCAGCTCCCTCCTCAGGGTGAACACCGGGGAGCTGTTTTTT
14,TRBJ2-3,NA,few,TRBV5-1,CASSVGHNTDTQYF,TGCGCCAGCAGCGTGGGACACAACACAGATACGCAGTATTTT
15,TRBJ2-1,NA,NA,TRBV5-1,CASSLQPVLGNEQFF,TGCGCCAGCAGCTTGCAGCCTGTCTTGGGCAATGAGCAGTTCTTC
10,TRBJ1-2,NA,few,TRBV20-1,CSARGNGYTF,TGCAGTGCTAGGGGGAATGGCTACACCTTC
14,TRBJ1-1,TRBD1,few,TRBV7-9,CASSLGDRVTEAFF,TGTGCCAGCAGCTTAGGGGACAGGGTTACTGAAGCTTTCTTT
14,TRBJ1-3,NA,many,TRBV12-3/TRBV12-4,CASSYLKAGNTIYF,TGTGCCAGCAGTTACCTAAAAGCTGGAAACACCATATATTTT
15,TRBJ1-1,NA,NA,TRBV5-5,CASSLAGGGHTEAFF,TGTGCCAGCAGCTTGGCCGGGGGGGGACACACTGAAGCTTTCTTT
15,TRBJ2-5,NA,few,TRBV10-3,CAISAGQQLQETQYF,TGTGCCATCAGCGCGGGACAGCAACTTCAAGAGACCCAGTACTTC
14,TRBJ1-2,NA,many,TRBV12-3/TRBV12-4,CASSLGAGERGYTF,TGTGCCAGCAGTTTAGGGGCAGGGGAGCGCGGCTACACCTTC
15,TRBJ1-4,TRBD1,few,TRBV6-1,CASSPRTGGFEKLFF,TGTGCCAGCAGTCCTCGGACAGGGGGCTTTGAAAAACTGTTTTTT
14,TRBJ1-5,NA,NA,TRBV12-3/TRBV12-4,CASSPTGSSQPQHF,TGTGCCAGCAGCCCCACAGGGAGTAGTCAGCCCCAGCATTTT
15,TRBJ1-5,NA,few,TRBV10-3,CAISEGKLDHQPQHF,TGTGCCATCAGTGAGGGGAAACTCGACCATCAGCCCCAGCATTTT
16,TRBJ1-3,NA,few,TRBV11-2,CASSFPRTTAGNTIYF,TGTGCCAGCAGCTTCCCCAGAACAACAGCTGGAAACACCATATATTTT
13,TRBJ1-3,NA,few,TRBV2,CASSESSGNTIYF,TGTGCCAGCAGTGAATCGTCTGGAAACACCATATATTTT
16,TRBJ1-4,NA,few,TRBV12-3/TRBV12-4,CASSFESWTANEKLFF,TGTGCCAGCAGTTTCGAGAGTTGGACGGCTAATGAAAAACTGTTTTTT
11,TRBJ1-2,NA,few,TRBV4-1,CASLGSAGYTF,TGCGCCAGCCTCGGCTCGGCTGGCTACACCTTC